The next 28 T cell receptor beta chains were all read from a single sample in a study of beta chain features in type 1 diabetes. Expressed TCRB transcripts were sequenced because the isolated RNA had all been reverse transcribed beforehand. Data came from immunoSEQ multiplex PCR; TCRdb stores just in-frame clones and leaves some out. This table has about 320,000 clones, 14% appearing once. Sequencing was done on a sample of central memory CD4+ T cells from blood. These receptors all stem from a man aged 25 to 45 in good health.

V usage is TRBV6-1 and J usage is TRBJ2-3; no reliable D call. V dropped 7 bases and J dropped 3 bases, with 8 bases sitting between them. This CDR3 region has 12 residues. CDR1 is MNHNS and CDR2 is SASEGT in the germline V gene. The CDR3 sequence is CASTPPTDTQYF. The CDR3 nucleotides are TGTGCCAGCACGCCGCCGACAGATACGCAGTATTTT.

This clone occurred a few times. The chain carries TRBV30 and TRBJ1-2; the D gene is possibly TRBD1 (6 bases). Trimming took 3 bases from V and 4 from J, leaving 15 bases between them. The CDR3 spans 14 residues. The germline gives CDR1 GTSNPN, CDR2 SVGIG (reference sequence). The CDR3 coding sequence is TGTGCCTGGAGGGGAGGCGACAGGCTCTATGGCTACACCTTC. Protein: CAWRGGDRLYGYTF.

The chain carries TRBV6-5 and TRBJ2-4; D is perhaps TRBD2 (6 bases). The length of the CDR3 is 14 residues. V shed 2 bases and J shed 9 bases, with 14 bases lying between them. Germline CDR1 is MNHEY and CDR2 is SVGAGI. CDR3 in amino acids: CASSYGGMGGIQYF. CDR3 coding DNA: TGTGCCAGCAGTTACGGCGGGATGGGAGGCATTCAGTACTTC.

This clone was detected only a few times. One end of the junction fails to match germline, which may point to a read error. The J gene is TRBJ1-6, the V gene TRBV7-9, with TRBD1 as a possible D gene (5 bases). This CDR3 contains 16 residues. Germline loops: CDR1 SEHNR, CDR2 FQNEAQ (reference sequence). CDR3 nucleotides: TGCGCCAGCAGCCAAGATTCGGGGGCCTATAATTCACCCCTCCACTTT. Amino acids: CASSQDSGAYNSPLHF.

There are a few counts of this clone. The gene calls are TRBV20-1 and TRBJ2-5; D gene ambiguous. The J call could be wrong; TRBJ2-7 is a better fit for the DNA end. Germline V gene lookup returns CDR1 DFQATT and CDR2 SNEGSKA (reference sequence). This CDR3 has 11 residues. CDR3 DNA: TGCAGTGCGAATCGAGACTACGAGCAGTACTTC. This gives the protein CSANRDYEQYF.

This clone was picked up a small number of times. The CDR3 spells CASSPSGSTGELFF. DNA for the CDR3: TGCGCCAGCAGTCCCAGCGGGAGCACCGGGGAGCTGTTTTTT. The V and J genes are TRBV5-1 and TRBJ2-2; 8 bases line up with TRBD2. From germline, CDR1 is SGHRS and CDR2 YFSETQ. Trimming took 5 bases from V and 4 from J; bases not matched to a gene: 4. The CDR3 is made up of 14 amino acids.

The table lists this clone with a few counts. The CDR3 protein is CASSVSGQPQHF. The CDR3 DNA sequence: TGTGCCAGCAGTGTATCTGGGCAGCCCCAGCATTTT. The V gene is TRBV25-1, the J gene TRBJ1-5; D is ambiguous. The CDR3 spans 12 residues. The germline V gene has CDR1 MGHDK and CDR2 SYGVNS. Trimming stripped 4 bases from V and 7 bases from J, with 8 bases between.

The chain recombines TRBV10-3 with TRBJ2-5; TRBD1 matches at 7 bases. The V gene end was trimmed by 3 bases and the J gene end by 2 bases; junction bases not matched to a gene: 6. The CDR3 is 15 amino acids. Germline-derived CDR1 and CDR2 are ENHRY and SYGVKD. CDR3 nucleotide sequence: TGTGCCATCAGTGATGGGACAGTAGTGCAAGAGACCCAGTACTTC. The encoded protein is CAISDGTVVQETQYF.

The chain carries TRBV6-6 and TRBJ2-5; D gene ambiguous. This CDR3 region has 11 residues. Trimming pared 2 bases from V and 4 bases from J, leaving 2 bases between. From germline, CDR1 is MNHNY and CDR2 SVGAGI (reference sequence). DNA of the CDR3: TGTGCCAGCAGTTACGTAGAGACCCAGTACTTC. Its translation is CASSYVETQYF.

The chain joins TRBV30 to TRBJ1-4; TRBD1 agrees at 7 bases. Germline V gives CDR1 GTSNPN, CDR2 SVGIG (reference sequence). V was pared by 0 bases and J by 7 bases, with 5 bases of the junction left unmatched. The CDR3 totals 14 residues. The CDR3 loop reads CAWSVGGSGEKLFF. The CDR3 nucleotides are TGTGCCTGGAGTGTAGGGGGCTCTGGTGAAAAACTGTTTTTT.

Concerning this clone: Distinct nucleotide sequences in the sample also encode this CDR3. The chain is built from TRBV9 and TRBJ2-6; perhaps TRBD1 as D (5 bases). Deletions cut 1 base from V and 0 bases from J, with 5 bases between. This CDR3 contains 15 residues. CDR1 is SGDLS, CDR2 YYNGEE, per germline. The DNA of the CDR3 is TGTGCCAGCAGCGTACAGGGCTCTGGGGCCAACGTCCTGACTTTC. As protein: CASSVQGSGANVLTF.

This clone was detected many times. The V call is TRBV7-9, the J call TRBJ2-5; no clear D gene. V was trimmed by 5 bases and J by 5 bases, leaving 6 bases between them. The CDR3 is 11 amino acids. In germline, CDR1 is SEHNR, CDR2 FQNEAQ (reference sequence). CDR3 residues: CASSVGETQYF. CDR3 nucleotides: TGTGCCAGCAGCGTAGGGGAGACCCAGTACTTC.

This clone was seen at least ten times. J is TRBJ2-1 and V is TRBV14, with D possibly TRBD2 on 6 matching bases. V dropped 3 bases and J dropped 5 bases, with 14 bases sitting between them. Germline V gene lookup returns CDR1 SGHDN and CDR2 FVKESK. The CDR3 is 15 amino acids. The DNA for the CDR3 is TGTGCCAGCAGCCAGCTGGGACTTTCTAACAATGAGCAGTTCTTC. Encoded protein: CASSQLGLSNNEQFF.

The gene calls are TRBV11-3 and TRBJ2-5, with D maybe TRBD2 (6 bases). The CDR3 is made up of 14 amino acids. From germline, CDR1 is SGHNT and CDR2 YENEEA. The V end was cut by 0 bases, the J end by 5 bases, with 10 bases between. In nucleotides, the CDR3 is TGTGCCAGCAGCTTAGATGATGGGGGGGAGACCCAGTACTTC. Translating gives CASSLDDGGETQYF.

This clone was found a few times. CDR3 residues: CASGGELLWANVLTF. CDR3 in DNA: TGTGCCAGCGGGGGGGAGTTGCTTTGGGCCAACGTCCTGACTTTC. This rearrangement joins TRBV6-1 to TRBJ2-6; 7 nucleotides line up with TRBD2. The ends lost 8 bases at V and 5 bases at J; junction bases unmatched: 9. Germline assignment: CDR1 MNHNS and CDR2 SASEGT. CDR3 length: 15 amino acids.

This clone came up a few times. The chain combines TRBV7-2 with TRBJ1-1; D is possibly TRBD1 (5 bases). The V gene's germline CDR1 is SGHTA and CDR2 FQGNSA. Between the trimmed V and J ends, which lost 4 bases and 10 bases, there was a span of 16 bases. This CDR3 contains 13 residues. The CDR3 here is CASSYPLTGGAFF. CDR3 DNA: TGTGCCAGCAGCTACCCCTTAACAGGTGGAGCTTTCTTT.

The chain joins TRBV6-5 to TRBJ1-3, with 7 bases aligning to TRBD1. The CDR3 runs to 15 residues. Trimming took 8 bases from V and 0 from J; bases not matched to a gene: 7. Germline-derived CDR1 and CDR2 are MNHEY and SVGAGI. The CDR3 region is CASGPRGSSGNTIYF. DNA for the CDR3: TGTGCCAGCGGCCCCAGGGGGTCCTCTGGAAACACCATATATTTT.

This clone has ten or more counts. This chain connects TRBV14 to TRBJ2-3, with 7 bases fitting TRBD1. The CDR3 spans 16 residues. The V and J ends lost 4 bases and 0 bases, in that order; junction bases with no gene match: 7. The V gene's germline CDR1 is SGHDN and CDR2 FVKESK. The CDR3: CASSRYRGLSTDTQYF. Here the CDR3 DNA reads TGTGCCAGCAGCCGATACAGGGGTCTTAGCACAGATACGCAGTATTTT.

The V and J genes are TRBV28 and TRBJ2-7, with 7 bases aligning to TRBD1. Germline loops: CDR1 MDHEN, CDR2 SYDVKM. The CDR3 is 17 amino acids. Unmatched junction bases numbered 12, after V lost 4 bases and J lost 0 bases. The CDR3: CASSSPFPGQSSYEQYV. The DNA of the CDR3 is TGTGCCAGCAGTTCGCCATTCCCGGGACAGAGCTCCTACGAGCAGTACGTC.

This clone was found many times. The V and J genes are TRBV2 and TRBJ2-6, with a tentative D call TRBD2 (5 bases). Trimming cost V 8 bases and J 0 bases, with 11 bases left between them. CDR1 and CDR2 (germline): SNHLY, FYNNEI. The CDR3 extends over 15 amino acids. This CDR3 reads CASQREPSGANVLTF. CDR3 DNA sequence: TGTGCCAGCCAGAGGGAGCCCTCTGGGGCCAACGTCCTGACTTTC.

The V call is TRBV11-2, the J call TRBJ2-1, with 7 bases that match TRBD2. CDR3 length equals 16 residues. Germline V gene sequence: CDR1 SGHAT, CDR2 FQNNGV. V lost 4 bases and J lost 0; bases outside the gene matches: 6. This CDR3 is CASSSRAGDSYNEQFF. The CDR3 bases are TGTGCCAGCAGCTCGCGGGCGGGGGACTCCTACAATGAGCAGTTCTTC.

This clone has a handful of counts. The gene calls are TRBV14 and TRBJ1-2; possibly TRBD1 for D (6 bases). V lost 4 bases and J lost 12, with 18 bases in between. This CDR3 has 13 residues. Germline CDR1 is SGHDN and CDR2 is FVKESK. The CDR3 protein is CASSRARGSGHTF. The CDR3, as DNA: TGTGCCAGCAGCCGAGCCAGGGGCTCCGGGCACACCTTC. Combining the CDR3 with reference TRBV14 and TRBJ1-2 gives the whole variable domain EAGVTQFPSHSVIEKGQTVTLRCDPISGHDNLYWYRRVMGKEIKFLLHFVKESKQDESGMPNNRFLAERTGGTYSTLKVQPAELEDSGVYFCASSRARGSGHTFGSGTRLTVV.

This clone came up a few times. The J gene is TRBJ2-5, the V gene TRBV7-9; D is undetermined. This CDR3 comprises 12 residues. Germline lookup yields CDR1 SEHNR and CDR2 FQNEAQ (reference sequence). The germline V and J ends were trimmed by 3 bases and 2 bases, with 4 bases remaining between them. CDR3 coding DNA: TGTGCCAGCAGCTTGAGGCAAGAGACCCAGTACTTC. Residues: CASSLRQETQYF.

A few counts support this clone. This chain uses TRBV19 with TRBJ1-5; possible D gene TRBD1, 5 bases. V lost 5 bases and J lost 4, with 12 bases in between. Germline V lookup: CDR1 LNHDA, CDR2 SQIVND (reference sequence). The CDR3 is 14 amino acids. DNA of the CDR3: TGTGCCAGTAGTGGGGACGGATGGAATCAGCCCCAGCATTTT. As protein: CASSGDGWNQPQHF.

This clone was observed a handful of times. The rearrangement links TRBV28 to TRBJ2-5; 8 positions agree with TRBD2. This CDR3 contains 14 residues. Germline CDR1 MDHEN, CDR2 SYDVKM. V gave up 1 base and J gave up 5 bases; unmatched junction bases: 3. CDR3 nucleotides: TGTGCCAGCAGTTTATCCGGGAGGGGGGAGACCCAGTACTTC. This encodes CASSLSGRGETQYF.

The J gene is TRBJ2-1, the V gene TRBV30; 10 bases agree with TRBD2. CDR1 is GTSNPN, CDR2 SVGIG, per germline (reference sequence). The V and J ends lost 3 bases and 7 bases, in that order; junction bases with no gene match: 6. The CDR3 contains 14 residues. The CDR3 spells CAWRIAGGYNEQFF. The CDR3 coding sequence is TGTGCCTGGAGAATAGCGGGAGGCTATAATGAGCAGTTCTTC. Together with reference TRBV30 and TRBJ2-1, the CDR3 gives the full variable domain: SQTIHQWPATLVQPVGSPLSLECTVEGTSNPNLYWYRQAAGRGLQLLFYSVGIGQISSEVPQNLSASRPQDRQFILSSKKLLLSDSGFYLCAWRIAGGYNEQFFGPGTRLTVL.

The V gene is TRBV7-2, the J gene TRBJ2-7, with TRBD2 matching over 8 bases. Germline trimming cut 2 bases from V and 4 bases from J; bases unmatched to any gene: 1. The CDR3 has 13 residues. Germline CDR1 and CDR2: SGHTA and FQGNSA. CDR3 sequence (DNA): TGTGCCAGCAGCTTACCGGGAGGGTACGAGCAGTACGTC. As protein: CASSLPGGYEQYV.

In this sample, this clone turned up a few times. The rearrangement joins TRBV5-8 to TRBJ2-3; 13 nucleotides match TRBD2. The CDR3 consists of 15 residues. V was pared by 4 bases and J by 4 bases, with 3 bases of the junction left unmatched. Germline loops: CDR1 SGHTS, CDR2 YDEGEE. Here the CDR3 DNA reads TGTGCCAGCAGCAGGACTAGCGGGGGATCAGATACGCAGTATTTT. It encodes CASSRTSGGSDTQYF. Using reference TRBV5-8 and TRBJ2-3 for the parts outside the CDR3, the full variable domain is EAGVTQSPTHLIKTRGQQATLRCSPISGHTSVYWYQQALGLGLQFLLWYDEGEERNRGNFPPRFSGRQFPNYSSELNVNALELEDSALYLCASSRTSGGSDTQYFGPGTRLTVL.